The next 10 T cell receptor beta chains were all read from a single sample in a study of cytomegalovirus exposure and HLA in healthy donors. The PCR employed 60 Vbeta primers together with 13 Jbeta primers. Assay used: immunoSEQ multiplex PCR; TCRdb lists only in-frame clones, some missing. The sample comprises 150,000 to 200,000 clones, around 78% of which are singletons, and roughly 1% rests with the top ten. Sequenced: PBMCs. The receptors originated from a middle-aged woman in good health and CMV-seronegative.

The chain recombines TRBV9 with TRBJ1-1, with 8 nucleotides matching TRBD1. Germline V gives CDR1 SGDLS, CDR2 YYNGEE. The CDR3 has 16 amino acids. J gave up 0 bases and V 3 bases, and 7 bases lay outside the gene matches. This CDR3 reads CASSGRQGSMNTEAFF. In DNA form, the CDR3 reads TGTGCCAGCAGCGGACGACAGGGGAGCATGAACACTGAAGCTTTCTTT.

Here the CDR3 DNA reads TGTGCCAGCAGCTTTCAGGGGGCGGTCACAGATACGCAGTATTTT. Encoded protein: CASSFQGAVTDTQYF. The chain recombines TRBV5-6 with TRBJ2-3; 8 bases agree with TRBD1. Trimming cost V 2 bases and J 2 bases; bases outside gene matches: 4. This CDR3 region has 15 residues. Germline V gives CDR1 SGHDT, CDR2 YYEEEE.

This chain's CDR3 is CASTDDSPSSGANVLTF. In DNA form, the CDR3 reads TGTGCCAGCACCGATGACAGCCCCAGCTCTGGGGCCAACGTCCTGACTTTC. This chain joins TRBV27 and TRBJ2-6, with D possibly being TRBD1 (5 bases). Trimming left V 7 bases short and J 0 bases short, with 16 bases between. This CDR3 region has 17 residues. Germline V gene sequence: CDR1 MNHEY, CDR2 SMNVEV (reference sequence).

The CDR3 loop reads CASRSREETQYF. CDR3 nucleotides: TGTGCCAGCAGGAGCAGGGAAGAGACCCAGTACTTC. The chain uses TRBV6-5 and TRBJ2-5, with D perhaps matching TRBD1 (5 bases). Per the germline V gene, CDR1 is MNHEY and CDR2 is SVGAGI. The ends were cut back, 6 bases at V and 3 bases at J, with 8 bases in the middle. The CDR3 covers 12 residues.

The chain uses TRBV12-5 and TRBJ1-1, with D uncertain. This CDR3 has 13 amino acids. V lost 6 bases, J lost 4 bases, and 12 bases lay in between. The germline gives CDR1 LGHNT, CDR2 FRNRAP. The CDR3 DNA follows: TGTGCTAGTGGCCGGGGAGCTGGCACTGAAGCTTTCTTT. Its translation is CASGRGAGTEAFF.

The CDR3 nucleotides read TGCGCCAGCAGCCCGGGACAGGTGAACAATGAGCAGTTCTTC. As protein: CASSPGQVNNEQFF. The chain uses TRBV5-1 and TRBJ2-1; the match to TRBD1 covers 8 bases. V lost 4 bases, J lost 5 bases, and 5 bases stayed unmatched. CDR1 is SGHRS and CDR2 is YFSETQ in the germline V gene. This CDR3 has 14 residues.

This chain links TRBV11-1 with TRBJ2-4; 7 bases are a match to TRBD1. Germline V gene sequence: CDR1 SGHAT, CDR2 FQDESV (reference sequence). Unmatched junction bases numbered 14, after V lost 3 bases and J lost 9 bases. The CDR3 spans 16 residues. CDR3 loop: CASSLKGAVEKGIQYF. The CDR3 DNA reads as TGTGCCAGCAGCTTGAAGGGGGCAGTTGAAAAGGGCATTCAGTACTTC.

The chain carries TRBV7-3 and TRBJ2-6, with a weak D call TRBD2 (5 bases). The CDR3 loop spans 15 amino acids. CDR1 is SGHTA and CDR2 is FQGTGA in the germline V gene. Between the trimmed V and J ends, which lost 5 bases and 0 bases, there was a span of 8 bases. CDR3 region: CASSRGFSGANVLTF. DNA of the CDR3: TGTGCCAGCAGCCGAGGGTTCTCTGGGGCCAACGTCCTGACTTTC.

J is TRBJ1-1 and V is TRBV11-3; maybe TRBD1 (5 bases). This CDR3 region has 15 residues. V lost 5 bases and J 5 bases, leaving 18 bases between the germline ends. Looked up from germline, CDR1 is SGHNT and CDR2 is YENEEA. The DNA for the CDR3 is TGTGCCAGCAGCCCCCTGGGGCTTCGAGGAACTGAAGCTTTCTTT. This gives the protein CASSPLGLRGTEAFF.

On this clone itself: Distinct nucleotide sequences in the sample also encode this CDR3. The chain is built from TRBV11-3 and TRBJ2-5, with 8 bases that match TRBD1. Germline V gene lookup returns CDR1 SGHNT and CDR2 YENEEA. Trimming took 4 bases from V and 4 from J; bases not matched to a gene: 2. The CDR3 runs 13 residues. CDR3 coding DNA: TGTGCCAGCAGCTCCGGACAGGGAGAGACCCAGTACTTC. Translating gives CASSSGQGETQYF.